This is a list of T cell receptor beta chains from one sample in a study of T cell responses to AZD1222 COVID-19 vaccine. Data came from immunoSEQ multiplex PCR; TCRdb stores just in-frame clones and leaves some out. The data show roughly 150,000 clones, approximately 89% seen once. Sequenced here: peripheral blood, sampled 28 days after the second AZD1222 dose. The receptors stem from an adult who received the AZD1222 COVID-19 vaccine. CDR3s include the opening cysteine and the closing phenylalanine or tryptophan. Each record gives: J gene, V gene, CDR3 protein.

>TRBJ2-7|TRBV28
CASSLLAGGEQYF
>TRBJ2-2|TRBV27
CASSLPIGYLSGELFF
>TRBJ1-2|TRBV7-9
CASSSNYGTNKAYGYTF
>TRBJ1-1|TRBV18
CASSPPGTANEAFF
>TRBJ1-2|TRBV4-3
CASSQDPPGSFNYGYTF
>TRBJ1-1|TRBV6-2/TRBV6-3
CASSNGIVTEAFF
>TRBJ1-2|TRBV7-2
CASSLFDLGGNGYTF
>TRBJ1-6|TRBV7-8
CASSRDRGKESPLHF
>TRBJ1-2|TRBV3-1/TRBV3-2
CASSQDFGKRGRSSPGYTF
>TRBJ1-1|TRBV25-1
CASRQGGWDTEAFF
>TRBJ1-1|TRBV6-6
CASSYSPGVGNTEAFF
>TRBJ2-7|TRBV5-1
CASSFSGGRAWEQYF
>TRBJ1-2|TRBV6-5
CASISSGYGYTF
>TRBJ2-7|TRBV28
CASSWHTTYEQYF
>TRBJ1-1|TRBV7-3
CASNPDRTWGTEAFF
>TRBJ1-2|TRBV5-1
CASSSGRLPSYGYTF
>TRBJ2-5|TRBV6-5
CASLRGFGETQYF
>TRBJ2-2|TRBV6-5
CASRRGLGVMGELFF
>TRBJ2-1|TRBV11-3
CASSLSGVLSEQFF
>TRBJ2-5|TRBV5-1
CASSFWRDSQETQYF
>TRBJ2-2|TRBV18
CASSPLQQNTGELFF
>TRBJ2-4|TRBV27
CASSFGTHGIQYF
>TRBJ2-7|TRBV5-6
CASSVNNMYPYEQYF
>TRBJ2-3|TRBV10-3
CAISGLAGGITDTQYF
>TRBJ2-3|TRBV4-1
CASSQDSSTDTQYF
>TRBJ1-1|TRBV7-3
CASSSSAGPSFF
>TRBJ2-7|TRBV5-4
CASSQTPGPWGGSYEQYF